This is a list of T cell receptor beta chains from one sample in a study of T cells after posttransplantation cyclophosphamide. The data were produced by immunoSEQ multiplex PCR, yet TCRdb's version contains in-frame clones alone and is incomplete. The sample includes fewer than 45,000 clones, 78% of them seen just once. This specimen was CD4+ T cells sorted from blood, taken roughly 250 weeks after a stem cell transplant with posttransplant cyclophosphamide. These receptors originate from a female patient between 40 and 55 years old who received an allogeneic stem cell transplant from a related donor, was CMV-positive, and had no GVHD. Some T cells here may be from the graft donor. Both conserved end residues are part of each CDR3. A D gene is named only where the DNA matches it firmly. Clone size appears in some rows only: once, few, many, or a class for an expanded clone.

j_call: TRBJ2-5
d_call: -
clone_size: -
v_call: TRBV6-1
cdr3_aa: CASTPGVKETQYF
cdr3_nt: TGTGCCAGCACCCCAGGGGTAAAGGAGACCCAGTACTTC

j_call: TRBJ1-2
d_call: -
clone_size: -
v_call: TRBV6-5
cdr3_aa: CATRRDHGYTF
cdr3_nt: TGTGCCACTAGGAGGGATCATGGCTACACCTTC

j_call: TRBJ2-7
d_call: TRBD1
clone_size: -
v_call: TRBV18
cdr3_aa: CASSPSGQGGGEQYF
cdr3_nt: TGTGCCAGCTCACCATCAGGACAGGGAGGCGGCGAGCAGTACTTC

j_call: TRBJ1-2
d_call: TRBD1
clone_size: -
v_call: TRBV5-1
cdr3_aa: CASSLDRGTGGYTF
cdr3_nt: TGCGCCAGCAGCTTGGACAGGGGAACAGGAGGCTACACCTTC

j_call: TRBJ1-4
d_call: TRBD1
clone_size: -
v_call: TRBV5-6
cdr3_aa: CASSSRDRINEKLFF
cdr3_nt: TGTGCCAGCAGCTCTCGGGACAGGATTAATGAAAAACTGTTTTTT

j_call: TRBJ2-7
d_call: -
clone_size: -
v_call: TRBV5-1
cdr3_aa: CASSKTGRLGNEQYF
cdr3_nt: TGCGCCAGCAGTAAAACAGGGCGATTGGGGAACGAGCAGTACTTC

j_call: TRBJ1-2
d_call: TRBD1
clone_size: few
v_call: TRBV2
cdr3_aa: CASSEWGQYGSRDGYTF
cdr3_nt: TGTGCCAGCAGTGAATGGGGACAGTATGGTAGTAGGGATGGCTACACCTTC

j_call: TRBJ2-7
d_call: TRBD1
clone_size: -
v_call: TRBV14
cdr3_aa: CASSLRGQPPYEQYF
cdr3_nt: TGTGCCAGCAGCCTAAGGGGACAGCCTCCCTACGAGCAGTACTTC

j_call: TRBJ2-3
d_call: -
clone_size: -
v_call: TRBV28
cdr3_aa: CASSLEHLAGKSTDTQYF
cdr3_nt: TGTGCCAGCAGTTTAGAACATTTGGCAGGAAAGAGCACAGATACGCAGTATTTT

j_call: TRBJ1-6
d_call: -
clone_size: -
v_call: TRBV7-9
cdr3_aa: CASTTAGGLYNSPLHF
cdr3_nt: TGTGCCAGCACCACCGCCGGGGGGCTCTATAATTCACCCCTCCACTTT

j_call: TRBJ2-5
d_call: TRBD2
clone_size: -
v_call: TRBV5-6
cdr3_aa: CASSFMGGRAREETQYF
cdr3_nt: TGTGCCAGCAGCTTTATGGGCGGCAGGGCGCGGGAGGAGACCCAGTACTTC

j_call: TRBJ2-2
d_call: -
clone_size: -
v_call: TRBV6-4
cdr3_aa: CASAMNGANTGELFF
cdr3_nt: TGTGCCAGCGCAATGAACGGGGCGAACACCGGGGAGCTGTTTTTT

j_call: TRBJ1-2
d_call: -
clone_size: -
v_call: TRBV19
cdr3_aa: CASSIDGRATSGYTF
cdr3_nt: TGTGCCAGTAGTATCGACGGCAGGGCGACGAGTGGCTACACCTTC

j_call: TRBJ2-3
d_call: TRBD2
clone_size: -
v_call: TRBV29-1
cdr3_aa: CSGVGGDLAFTDTQYF
cdr3_nt: TGCAGCGGGGTGGGGGGGGATTTAGCCTTCACAGATACGCAGTATTTT

j_call: TRBJ1-2
d_call: TRBD1
clone_size: -
v_call: TRBV6-1
cdr3_aa: CASSIRDRDYGYTF
cdr3_nt: TGTGCCAGCAGTATCCGGGACAGGGACTATGGCTACACCTTC

j_call: TRBJ2-5
d_call: -
clone_size: -
v_call: TRBV19
cdr3_aa: CASRITGKGQETQYF
cdr3_nt: TGTGCCAGTAGGATCACAGGGAAAGGCCAAGAGACCCAGTACTTC

j_call: TRBJ1-5
d_call: TRBD1
clone_size: once
v_call: TRBV19
cdr3_aa: CASTRIVDRGVQPQHF
cdr3_nt: TGTGCCAGTACCCGTATCGTCGACAGGGGGGTTCAGCCCCAGCATTTT

j_call: TRBJ1-1
d_call: -
clone_size: -
v_call: TRBV29-1
cdr3_aa: CSVEGRRPGHTEAFF
cdr3_nt: TGCAGCGTTGAAGGTCGACGGCCGGGTCACACTGAAGCTTTCTTT

j_call: TRBJ1-1
d_call: -
clone_size: -
v_call: TRBV4-1
cdr3_aa: CASSQVSAVMNTEAFF
cdr3_nt: TGCGCCAGCAGCCAAGTTTCCGCAGTCATGAACACTGAAGCTTTCTTT

j_call: TRBJ2-7
d_call: -
clone_size: -
v_call: TRBV12-5
cdr3_aa: CASGLGGGRGLYEQYF
cdr3_nt: TGTGCTAGTGGTTTGGGGGGGGGCAGGGGACTCTACGAGCAGTACTTC

j_call: TRBJ2-5
d_call: TRBD1
clone_size: -
v_call: TRBV19
cdr3_aa: CASTPLAGQGFETQYF
cdr3_nt: TGTGCCAGTACCCCCCTCGCGGGACAGGGGTTTGAGACCCAGTACTTC

j_call: TRBJ1-2
d_call: -
clone_size: -
v_call: TRBV19
cdr3_aa: CASPQGRALNYGYTF
cdr3_nt: TGTGCCAGCCCCCAAGGCAGGGCCCTTAACTATGGCTACACCTTC